The clone carrying this T cell receptor beta chain was recorded a few times. The data originate from a study of blood T cell repertoires in COVID-19. The overall study: The analysed material was cDNA or gDNA that came from T cells, B-cell-depleted T cells, or PBMCs.

The table came from immunoSEQ multiplex PCR; TCRdb's copy has only in-frame clones and leaves some out. The sample lists about 410,000 clones, around 91% occurring once. Germline V gives CDR1 KGHDR, CDR2 SFDVKD. With 3 bases removed from V and 7 bases from J, the gap between germline ends came to 15 bases. The CDR3 runs 15 residues. The TCR originated in a woman aged 40 to 50 with COVID-19, enrolled during active disease. Sequencing used peripheral blood. V usage is TRBV24-1 and J usage is TRBJ1-5, with D maybe TRBD1 (5 bases). The DNA of the CDR3 is TGTGCCACCAGTGATGGGAGGGGTGGTCACCAGCCCCAGCATTTT. Amino acid sequence: CATSDGRGGHQPQHF.